This TCR beta chain was obtained from a study of T cell responses to AZD1222 COVID-19 vaccine. Study results and limitations: In the spike-specific TCR repertoire, nearly half reportedly target unmutated variant regions. Possibly, clonal diversity was underestimated; donors were largely white British and included more females.

Sequenced by immunoSEQ multiplex PCR; TCRdb stores in-frame clones only, minus some. The data contain approximately 110,000 clones, around 87% of them singletons. Points on this clone: The antigen is not known.

V lost 3 bases, J lost 0 bases, and 11 bases lay in between. Looked up from germline, CDR1 is LNHDA and CDR2 is SQIVND (reference sequence). This CDR3 is 15 amino acids long. This specimen consisted of peripheral blood, obtained on day 0 of AZD1222 vaccination. The chain carries TRBV19 and TRBJ1-1; no clear D. This TCR derives from an adult in good health. This chain's CDR3 is CASSIVPDVNTEAFF. CDR3 sequence (DNA): TGTGCCAGTAGTATCGTTCCAGATGTGAACACTGAAGCTTTCTTT.